The TCR beta chain under discussion was sequenced for a study of radiotherapy plus CTLA-4 blockade in lung cancer. Study-level background: Objective response rate was about 18%; disease control rate, around 31%.

To note about this clone: The antigen is unknown.

Focal radiation was given together with CTLA-4 blockade (ipilimumab) to patients with chemo-refractory metastatic non-small-cell lung cancer. V was shortened by 1 base and J by 3 bases, with 12 bases between the two germline ends. Germline CDR1 and CDR2: LNHNV and YYDKDF (reference sequence). The CDR3 is made up of 15 amino acids. Whole-study findings and limits: Researchers report tumor-derived TCR clones expanding in blood after radiotherapy plus ipilimumab. Per reports, early blood T cell clone dynamics, plus interferon-beta, forecast response most strongly.

Clones were read by immunoSEQ multiplex PCR, and TCRdb kept only the in-frame ones, dropping some. This sample carries about 81,000 clones, about two thirds of them seen once, and the ten largest clones take over 13%. The sample was peripheral blood, taken from a patient treated with radiotherapy plus ipilimumab. The chain combines TRBV15 with TRBJ1-1, with D perhaps TRBD1 (6 bases). This TCR was sampled from a human donor with non-small cell lung cancer that progressed on radiotherapy plus ipilimumab. The CDR3 reads CATSRVRGGYTEAFF. In nucleotides, the CDR3 is TGTGCCACCAGCAGAGTTAGGGGGGGTTACACTGAAGCTTTCTTT.